The next 4 T cell receptor beta chains were all read from a single sample in a study of T cell responses to AZD1222 COVID-19 vaccine. Method: immunoSEQ multiplex PCR; TCRdb's copy keeps in-frame clones and lacks some. The data contain over 110,000 clones, roughly 92% of them singletons. Material: peripheral blood, obtained on day 0 of AZD1222 vaccination. These receptors were obtained from an adult in good health.

The rearrangement uses TRBV6-1 and TRBJ2-7; perhaps D is TRBD1 or TRBD2 (5 bases each). V was trimmed by 0 bases and J by 3 bases, leaving 21 bases between them. CDR1 is MNHNS, CDR2 SASEGT, per germline. CDR3 length: 18 residues. CDR3 nucleotide sequence: TGTGCCAGCAGTGAAGCGCTTCTCGGGACCGCGATTATCTACGAGCAGTACTTC. It yields the protein CASSEALLGTAIIYEQYF.

V gene TRBV6-5 combines with J gene TRBJ2-7; D gene unclear. Germline V CDR1 and CDR2: MNHEY, SVGAGI. The length of the CDR3 is 11 residues. V was trimmed by 5 bases and J by 3 bases, leaving 5 bases between them. CDR3 nucleotide sequence: TGTGCCAGCAGTCGTCTCTACGAGCAGTACTTC. Its protein is CASSRLYEQYF.

This clone showed up just once. This CDR3 is also generated by other DNA sequences in the sample. The chain joins TRBV5-1 to TRBJ1-6; TRBD1 matches at 7 bases. V shed 0 bases and J 7 bases; nucleotides not matched to a gene: 1. This CDR3 is built from 14 residues. From germline, CDR1 is SGHRS and CDR2 YFSETQ. CDR3 in amino acids: CASSLGTGNSPLHF. For the CDR3, the DNA is TGCGCCAGCAGCTTGGGGACAGGAAATTCACCCCTCCACTTT.

The chain carries TRBV7-3 and TRBJ2-7; a possible D gene is TRBD2 (6 bases). The CDR3 spans 13 residues. Germline V gene lookup returns CDR1 SGHTA and CDR2 FQGTGA. The ends were cut back, 3 bases at V and 6 bases at J, with 12 bases in the middle. DNA of the CDR3: TGTGCCAGCAGCTTGAGTGGGGGGATCGAGCAGTACTTC. It specifies CASSLSGGIEQYF.